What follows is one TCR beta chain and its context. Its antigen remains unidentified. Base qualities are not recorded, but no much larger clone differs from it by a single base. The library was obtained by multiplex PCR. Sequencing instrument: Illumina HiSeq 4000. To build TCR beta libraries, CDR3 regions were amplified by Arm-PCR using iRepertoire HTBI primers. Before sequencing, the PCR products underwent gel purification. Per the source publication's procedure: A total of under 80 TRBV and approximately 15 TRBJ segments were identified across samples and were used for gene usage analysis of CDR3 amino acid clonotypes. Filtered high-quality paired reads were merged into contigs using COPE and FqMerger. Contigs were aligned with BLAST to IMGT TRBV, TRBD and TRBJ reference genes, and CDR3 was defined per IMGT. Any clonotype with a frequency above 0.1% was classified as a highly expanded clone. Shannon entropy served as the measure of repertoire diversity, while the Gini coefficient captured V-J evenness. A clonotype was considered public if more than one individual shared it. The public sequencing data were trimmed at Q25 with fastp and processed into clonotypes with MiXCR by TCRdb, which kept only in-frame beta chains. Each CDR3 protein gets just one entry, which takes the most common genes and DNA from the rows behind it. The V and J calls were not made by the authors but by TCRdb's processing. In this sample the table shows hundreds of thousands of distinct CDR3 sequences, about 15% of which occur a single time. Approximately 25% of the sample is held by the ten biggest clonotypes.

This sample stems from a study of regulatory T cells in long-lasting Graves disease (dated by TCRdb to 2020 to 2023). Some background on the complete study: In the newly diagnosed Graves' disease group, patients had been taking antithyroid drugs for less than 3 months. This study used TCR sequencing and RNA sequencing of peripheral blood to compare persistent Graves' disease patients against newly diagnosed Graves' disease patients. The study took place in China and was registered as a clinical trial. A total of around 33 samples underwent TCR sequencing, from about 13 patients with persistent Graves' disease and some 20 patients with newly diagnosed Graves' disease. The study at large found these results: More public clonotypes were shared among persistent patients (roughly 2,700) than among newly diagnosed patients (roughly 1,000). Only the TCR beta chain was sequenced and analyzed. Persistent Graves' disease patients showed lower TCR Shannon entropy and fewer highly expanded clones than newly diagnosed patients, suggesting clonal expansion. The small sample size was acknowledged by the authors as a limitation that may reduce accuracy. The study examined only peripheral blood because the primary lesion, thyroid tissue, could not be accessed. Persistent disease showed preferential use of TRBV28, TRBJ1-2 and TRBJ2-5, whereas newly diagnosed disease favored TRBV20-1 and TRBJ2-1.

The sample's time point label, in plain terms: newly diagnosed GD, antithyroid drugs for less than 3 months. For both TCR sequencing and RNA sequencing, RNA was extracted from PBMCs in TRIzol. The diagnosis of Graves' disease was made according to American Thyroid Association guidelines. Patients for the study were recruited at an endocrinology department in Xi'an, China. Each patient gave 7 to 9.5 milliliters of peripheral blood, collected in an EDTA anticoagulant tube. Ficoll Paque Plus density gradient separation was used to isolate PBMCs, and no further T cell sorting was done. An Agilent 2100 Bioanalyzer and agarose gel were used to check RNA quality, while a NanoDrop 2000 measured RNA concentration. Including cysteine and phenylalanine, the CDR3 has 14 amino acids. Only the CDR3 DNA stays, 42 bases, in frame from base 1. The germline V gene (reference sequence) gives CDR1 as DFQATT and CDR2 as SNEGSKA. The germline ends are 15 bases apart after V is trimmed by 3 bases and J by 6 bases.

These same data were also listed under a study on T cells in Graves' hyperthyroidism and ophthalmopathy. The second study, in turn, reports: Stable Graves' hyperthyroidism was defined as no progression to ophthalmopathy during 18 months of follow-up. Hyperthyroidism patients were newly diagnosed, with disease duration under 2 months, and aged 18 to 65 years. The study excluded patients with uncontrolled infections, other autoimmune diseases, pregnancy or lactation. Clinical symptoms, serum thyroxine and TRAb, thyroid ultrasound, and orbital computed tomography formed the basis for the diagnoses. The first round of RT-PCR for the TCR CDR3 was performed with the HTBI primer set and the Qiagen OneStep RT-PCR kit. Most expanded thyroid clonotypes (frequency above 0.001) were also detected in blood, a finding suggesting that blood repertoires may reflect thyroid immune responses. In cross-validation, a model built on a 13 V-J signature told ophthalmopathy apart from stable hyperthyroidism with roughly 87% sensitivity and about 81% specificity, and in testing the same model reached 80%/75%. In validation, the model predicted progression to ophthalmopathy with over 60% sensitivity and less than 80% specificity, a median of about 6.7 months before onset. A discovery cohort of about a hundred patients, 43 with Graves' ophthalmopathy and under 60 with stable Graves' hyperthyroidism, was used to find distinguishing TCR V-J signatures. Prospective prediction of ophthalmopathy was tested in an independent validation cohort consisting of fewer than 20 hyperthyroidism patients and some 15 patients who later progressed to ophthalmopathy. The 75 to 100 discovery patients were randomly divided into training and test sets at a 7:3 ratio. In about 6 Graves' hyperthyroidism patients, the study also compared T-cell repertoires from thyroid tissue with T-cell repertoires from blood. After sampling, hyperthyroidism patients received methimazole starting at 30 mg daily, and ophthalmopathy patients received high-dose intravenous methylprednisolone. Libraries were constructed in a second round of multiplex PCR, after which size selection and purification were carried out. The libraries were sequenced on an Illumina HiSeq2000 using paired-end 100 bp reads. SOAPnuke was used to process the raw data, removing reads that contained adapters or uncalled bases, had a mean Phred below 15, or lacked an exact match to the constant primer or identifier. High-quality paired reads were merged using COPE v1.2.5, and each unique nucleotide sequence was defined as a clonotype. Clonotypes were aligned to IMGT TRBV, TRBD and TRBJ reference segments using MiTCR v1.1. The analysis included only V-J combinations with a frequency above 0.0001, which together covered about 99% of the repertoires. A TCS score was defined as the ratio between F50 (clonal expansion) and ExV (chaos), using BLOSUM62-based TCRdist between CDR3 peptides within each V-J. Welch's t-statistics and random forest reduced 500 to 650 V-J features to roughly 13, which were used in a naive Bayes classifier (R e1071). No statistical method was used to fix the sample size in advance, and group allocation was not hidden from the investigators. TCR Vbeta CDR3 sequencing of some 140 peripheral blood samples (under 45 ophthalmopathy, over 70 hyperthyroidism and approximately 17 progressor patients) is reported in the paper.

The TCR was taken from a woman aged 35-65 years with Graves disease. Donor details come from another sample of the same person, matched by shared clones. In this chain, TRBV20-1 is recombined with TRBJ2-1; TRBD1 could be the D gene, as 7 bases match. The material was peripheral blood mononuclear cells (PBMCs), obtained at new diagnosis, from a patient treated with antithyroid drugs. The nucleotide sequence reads TGCAGTGCTAGTCGGGACAGCGGGCCCAATGAGCAGTTCTTC. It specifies CSASRDSGPNEQFF.